This record covers a single T cell receptor (beta chain). Its recognized antigen is unknown. Base quality data are lacking; no much larger clone is found one base away. This sample is part of a study of cytomegalovirus exposure and HLA in healthy donors listed by TCRdb under 2017. Some background on the complete study: According to an earlier analysis of 587 of the donors, some 170 million T cells yielded 117 million unique TCR beta sequences and about 300 Gb of sequence data. A later analysis re-examined previously published TCR beta repertoires from about 700 donors and added high-resolution HLA genotyping to investigate patterns of TCR occurrence. The T cell repertoires of some 700 subjects were profiled by immunosequencing and related to cytomegalovirus serostatus. Among some 400 genotyped donors of the cohort, an average of roughly 230,000 unique TCR beta nucleotide sequences was sequenced per donor, of which 15% to 20% were non-productive. An earlier analysis of approximately 500 of the donors applied high-throughput TCR beta sequencing to assess whether each TCR beta V gene segment acted as functional or pseudogenic. All discovery cohort repertoires had been generated on a single sequencing platform. The later analysis used no new phenotypic data to find candidate immune exposures, relying instead on TCR beta sequences and their occurrence across donors. In addition to the first cohort of around 670 subjects, a separate validation cohort of 130 or so different subjects was used. HLA typing covered class I and class II loci at four-digit resolution. Because of strong linkage in the cohort, a handful of DR-DQ haplotypes were treated as single units for association and clustering. High-throughput TCR immunosequencing, statistical association of individual TCRs with disease status, and machine learning were combined to predict cytomegalovirus infection status. Of the roughly 410 genotyped donors, roughly 76% were placed in the genetic ancestry cluster associated with self-reported Caucasian donors. A later genetic analysis used genome-wide SNP genotypes for about 65% of the 666 donors, treating that subset as a discovery cohort. Roughly 300 gigabases of sequencing data and 75 million to 85 million unique TCR sequences made up an early release that covered about 640 HLA-typed donors. The number of typed donors differed by locus: about 629-630 for A, B, C, DRB1 and DQB1; about 520 for DQA1; 606 for DPA1; and roughly 490 for DPB1. The study aimed to test whether cataloging public T cell receptors could reveal signatures of past pathogen exposure. Donor age, sex, ethnicity and CMV serostatus were compiled together with the repertoire data. Overall results and qualifications from the work: A few of the identified cytomegalovirus-associated TCR beta chains were confirmed in vitro to be specific for cytomegalovirus antigens. Only TCR beta chains were sequenced in this cohort, and the absence of alpha or paired-chain data limited detectable features. The study listed 150 to 200 TCR beta chains as associated with cytomegalovirus. Because the 87-base-pair reads could not distinguish some IMGT-functional V segments, including TRBV6-2 and TRBV6-3, those segments were excluded. The sequencing pipeline was judged likely to have produced a cluster of highly shared sequence variants as a technical artifact. Most TCR sequences were observed very rarely across donors, whereas some public TCRs were present in many individuals. According to a later analysis, TCR association rates differed among HLA loci, with DRB1 alleles showing the most associated TCRs and HLA-C alleles showing the fewest. An earlier analysis of roughly 570 of the donors showed that most TCR beta V segments appeared in productive rearrangements either about 87% or about 30% of the time, which broadly matched IMGT annotations. Linkage disequilibrium might explain the correlated functional status among segregating V segments, but an unknown experimental factor could not be excluded. A later analysis reported that several top co-occurrence clusters appeared linked to parvovirus B19, influenza, CMV and Epstein-Barr virus. In a later analysis, HLA-associated TCR beta chains showed more clonal expansion and lower generation probabilities than non-associated chains that were equally common. The classifier was reported to diagnose cytomegalovirus status with high specificity and sensitivity in both the original and validation cohorts. Because HLA typing was missing for some donors at each locus, association tests included only the typed subset. Compared with the roughly 710-donor mean, donors in an Asian-associated ancestry cluster had fewer N-insertions in productive TCRs, according to a later genetic analysis. Assigning TCR associations to individual alleles was difficult when HLA alleles, especially DR and DQ, strongly co-occurred. Because counts were too low, roughly 16 rarely observed V segments, including chromosome 9 orphons, were left out of the earlier analysis of some 640 of the donors. A later analysis associated 15,000 to 20,000 TCR beta sequences with specific HLA alleles at a false discovery rate of 0.05. A further reported finding was that TCR beta sequences accurately predicted the HLA-A and HLA-B alleles for most subjects in the first cohort. It was suggested by the authors that the approach could potentially be generalized to other disease states and immunological phenotypes. A later genetic analysis associated a missense DCLRE1C variant with V-gene and J-gene trimming of TCR beta chains, and an independent cohort replicated the association. Presence/absence analyses assumed roughly uniform sequencing depth across donors, an assumption that may not hold. The only immune exposure information available for the cohort was CMV serostatus. A later analysis found that most CMV-associated TCR beta chains appeared HLA-restricted, with HLA associations seemingly driven largely by CMV exposure.

Libraries were built with the immunoSEQ multiplex PCR assay. A mixture of 60 forward primers for TCR Vbeta segments and 13 reverse primers for TCR Jbeta segments was used in the multiplex PCR. The CDR3 region of rearranged TCR beta genes was amplified from genomic DNA with a multiplex PCR assay. On the Illumina HiSeq System, the amplified TCR beta libraries were sequenced as 87-base-pair reads. The authors' analysis ran thus. A later analysis counted approximately 74 million unique TCR beta chains across the 500 to 850 repertoires, and roughly 9.9 million of these chains were shared by at least two donors. Raw reads were error-corrected and collapsed into unique sequences with a nearest-neighbor algorithm that merged closely related sequences to remove PCR and sequencing errors. Alignment of CDR3 sequences to IMGT reference sequences was used to assign V, D and J gene segments. For a sequence to be retained, at least a six-nucleotide match to both a V gene segment and a J gene segment was required. Rearrangements were called productive when the CDR3 lacked stop codons and stayed in frame with V and J; all others were non-productive. Following IMGT convention, CDR3 was defined as the stretch from the second conserved V-encoded cysteine up to the conserved J-encoded phenylalanine. The earlier analysis of 450 to 750 of the donors excluded any sequence lacking an unambiguous match to a single V gene segment. An earlier analysis of over 450 of the donors classified V segments as functional when productive rearrangements were above 56.7% and as segregating when the standard deviation between donors was above 5%. To diagnose cytomegalovirus status from the catalog of TCR beta chain sequences, a statistical classification framework was built. V and J gene assignment, in a later analysis, came from comparing TCR nucleotide sequences with IMGT/GENE-DB human TR gene sequences. A later analysis assigned CDR3 sequences and most-parsimonious VDJ recombination scenarios with the TCRdist pipeline. In a later analysis, every TCR beta chain was defined by the combination of its CDR3 amino acid sequence and its V-gene family, and reads without a unique V-gene family were dropped. To address suspected cross-contamination and a sequencing artifact, a later analysis removed over 500 highly shared, low-generation-probability nucleotide sequences. In a later analysis, a clonal expansion index was calculated for each public chain from normalized within-repertoire ranks of inferred template counts. Generation probabilities in a later analysis came from a VDJ recombination model fitted to out-of-frame rearrangements, and those results were checked against IGoR. Hypergeometric tests were used in a later analysis to score TCR-TCR, TCR-HLA and TCR-CMV co-occurrence, with a repertoire-size bias correction applied to the TCR pairs. False discovery rates were estimated in a later analysis by permuting HLA or CMV assignments 20 times. In a later analysis, co-occurring TCRs were grouped with DBSCAN, and TCRdist sequence similarity was added when clustering was performed within HLA-allele-positive subsets. Repertoires with fewer than 30,000 or more than 120,000 public chains, plus five repertoires with anomalous nucleotide sharing, were excluded from co-occurrence clustering. TCRdb carries this immuneACCESS record with in-frame sequences only. Its versions omit some clonotypes, under half of them owing to an unresolved V gene in the studies checked, with the rest unexplained. D and trimming were read from the DNA, whereas the V and J calls and clone size are those reported in that table. The sample table contains 150,000 or so clones; only one count was recorded for approximately 80% of them. The ten largest clones represent over 3% of the sample.

The cohort comprised some 680 healthy bone marrow donors. At the time of sampling, every cohort member was nominally healthy, though immune exposures that went unrecorded were likely present. The donor was CMV seronegative and belonged to the group of 350 to 400 seronegative cohort members. A peripheral blood sample was provided by each donor, and peripheral blood mononuclear cells were used for TCR beta sequencing. The Qiagen DNeasy Blood Extraction Kit was used to extract genomic DNA from the blood cell samples. Spanning cysteine to phenylalanine, the CDR3 consists of 14 amino acids. Of the read, only the CDR3 DNA is kept; its 42 bases are in frame from base 1. From a lookup of the germline V gene, CDR1 and CDR2 are SGHRS and YFSETQ. Unmatched junction bases come to 6, with V trimmed by 3 bases and J by 4 bases.

The receptor comes from a woman between 40 and 55 years old in good health and CMV-seronegative. The chain couples TRBV5-1 to TRBJ1-1; TRBD1 matches 7 bases in the middle. Sequenced sample: PBMCs. The CDR3 region: CASSSGSGGTEAFF. In nucleotides, the sequence is TGCGCCAGCAGCTCGGGGTCAGGGGGCACTGAAGCTTTCTTT.